This TCR beta chain was sequenced during a study of blood T cell repertoires in COVID-19 (dated by TCRdb to about 2020). For the study in its entirety: Samples from collaborators originated in the United States, Italy and Spain and spanned both the acute and convalescent phases of COVID-19. The material from the prospective study consisted of cDNA or gDNA derived from T cells, B-cell-depleted T cells, or PBMCs. The dataset comprised deeply sampled blood TCRbeta repertoires from subjects exposed to, actively infected with, or recovered from COVID-19. The repertoires were released in a freely available public database meant as a resource for research on the immune response to SARS-CoV-2. The samples were drawn from the first 160 participants of the ongoing ImmuneRACE study and from some 1,300 subjects provided by 6 global collaborators. Sample metadata almost always included a de-identified subject ID, COVID-19 status, age in years and sex. HLA class I and class II types, where available, came from metadata supplied by the sample provider rather than from assay-based typing. Overall results and qualifications from the work: How much clinical and demographic metadata was included differed by source and by participant, and the metadata was provided uncurated.

In Seattle, one collaborating source enrolled patients while the infection was active and tracked those patients longitudinally over the course of disease. Whole blood was collected in K2EDTA tubes by collaborating institutions according to the institutions' own protocols. Collaborator samples were shipped for TCRbeta analysis as frozen whole blood, isolated PBMCs, or DNA extracted from either sample type. As to this clone: Its target antigen remains unknown. No base quality information exists; no much larger clone differs at one position.

Based on the germline V gene, the CDR1 and CDR2 sequences are SGHTA and FQGTGA. Taken from cysteine to phenylalanine, the CDR3 has 17 residues. The DNA shown is the 51-base CDR3, in frame from base 1. V is pruned by 1 base and J by 3 bases, leaving 8 bases of the junction without a gene match. TCRbeta CDR3 regions were amplified from genomic DNA by means of the immunoSEQ Assay, a bias-controlled multiplex PCR. In the authors' own workflow: Nucleated cell counts per sample were estimated from amplification of reference gene primers within the assay. To quantify the absolute abundance of each unique TCRbeta CDR3 rearrangement, sequence reads were collapsed and filtered. Productive Simpson clonality was computed per sample as the square root of Simpson's diversity index over productive rearrangements. Drawn from immuneACCESS, this table holds only the in-frame rearrangements with V and J called that TCRdb kept. Clones are partly lost; checked studies trace under half to an unresolved V gene and leave the rest unexplained. V, J and clone size reflect that table, while D and trimming were determined from the DNA. The sample contains approximately 330,000 clones, about 87% of them found a single time. The top ten hold more than 7.5% of the sample.

The chain is made from TRBV7-3 and TRBJ1-4; a stretch of 7 junction bases matches TRBD1. Sequenced material: peripheral blood. The receptor comes from a man aged 25-40 years with COVID-19, enrolled during active disease. Read as DNA, the sequence is TGTGCCAGCAGCTTAATTGTACAGGGGCAATCTAATGAAAAACTGTTTTTT. Its product reads: CASSLIVQGQSNEKLFF.